The 25 T cell receptor beta chains given below trace back to one sample, sequenced in a study of beta chain features in type 1 diabetes. Overall study findings and caveats: Moderate yet significant TCRB CDR3 shortening was seen in Type 1 diabetes patients in all four CD4+ subsets.

Investigators reverse transcribed all isolated RNA, so they sequenced expressed TCRB transcripts. TCRdb keeps only in-frame clones here, not all; method: immunoSEQ multiplex PCR. There are under 850,000 clones in the sample; 13% occur only once, and approximately 0.022% lies in the top ten. Their target antigens are unknown. The sample consisted of naive CD4+ T cells from blood. These receptors all come from a man aged 18 to 35 with type 1 diabetes.

The CDR3 coding sequence is TGTGCCAGCTCCCTCGGACAGGAGCACAATGGCTACACCTTC. This sequence encodes CASSLGQEHNGYTF. The chain carries TRBV18 and TRBJ1-2; 7 positions match TRBD1. This CDR3 has 14 residues. V lost 6 bases to trimming and J lost 6 bases; unmatched junction nucleotides: 10. In germline, CDR1 is KGHSH, CDR2 LQKENI.

This clone occurred a few times. J is TRBJ1-6 and V is TRBV25-1, with a possible D match to TRBD1 (5 bases). The CDR3 contains 13 residues. The V and J ends lost 5 bases and 8 bases respectively, with 10 bases between them. Germline loops: CDR1 MGHDK, CDR2 SYGVNS. This chain's CDR3 is CASSPRGDSPLHF. CDR3 nucleotides: TGTGCCAGCAGTCCTCGGGGGGATTCACCCCTCCACTTT.

As regards this clone: One end of the junction varies from germline; a read error may be responsible. The chain has TRBV7-7 and TRBJ2-5; 8 bases agree with TRBD2. The CDR3 has 16 residues. CDR1 SSHAT and CDR2 FNYEAQ come from the germline V gene (reference sequence). The CDR3 coding sequence is TGTGCTAGCAGCTTAGAAGGAGGGACTAGGCGGGAGACCCAGTACTTC. The encoded protein is CASSLEGGTRRETQYF.

The rearrangement joins TRBV9 to TRBJ2-4; D is uncertain. The CDR3 runs to 18 residues. Germline V lookup: CDR1 SGDLS, CDR2 YYNGEE. V was pared by 1 base and J by 0 bases, with 17 bases between. CDR3 DNA sequence: TGTGCCAGCAGCGTATTGGCGCAACCAATCTTAGCCAAAAACATTCAGTACTTC. It is translated as CASSVLAQPILAKNIQYF.

The CDR3 region has the DNA TGCGCCAGCAGCCCTCTCCCAACGGGGGTGGACAATGAGCAGTTCTTC. It codes for CASSPLPTGVDNEQFF. This sequence joins TRBV5-1 and TRBJ2-1, with D possibly TRBD2 on 6 matching bases. Trimming pared 4 bases from V and 5 bases from J, leaving 19 bases between. The CDR3 contains 16 residues. Germline V gene sequence: CDR1 SGHRS, CDR2 YFSETQ.

This clone was counted only a few times. The chain uses TRBV2 and TRBJ1-6; D possibly corresponds to TRBD1 (5 bases). CDR3 size: 15 residues. V was pared by 8 bases and J by 5 bases, with 16 bases between. The V gene's germline CDR1 is SNHLY and CDR2 FYNNEI. The CDR3 bases are TGTGCCAGCGGGAGTCAGGACATGGATAATTCACCCCTCCACTTT. It is translated as CASGSQDMDNSPLHF.

This chain connects TRBV25-1 to TRBJ2-3; 12 nucleotides align to TRBD2. The junction had 6 bases not matched to a gene; V was cut back by 4 bases and J by 4 bases. Germline-derived CDR1 and CDR2 are MGHDK and SYGVNS. The CDR3 extends over 16 amino acids. The CDR3 coding sequence is TGTGCCAGCAGTGCAACCCGGACTAGCGGGGCAGATACGCAGTATTTT. It is translated as CASSATRTSGADTQYF. The variable domain in full, with the rest retrieved from reference TRBV25-1 and TRBJ2-3, is EADIYQTPRYLVIGTGKKITLECSQTMGHDKMYWYQQDPGMELHLIHYSYGVNSTEKGDLSSESTVSRIRTEHFPLTLESARPSHTSQYLCASSATRTSGADTQYFGPGTRLTVL.

This clone has only a few counts. This chain links TRBV30 with TRBJ2-2, with 13 bases fitting TRBD2. Per germline, CDR1 GTSNPN and CDR2 SVGIG (reference sequence). With 3 bases clipped from V and 2 bases from J, the junction kept 3 bases outside the gene matches. The CDR3 contains 16 residues. This CDR3 is CAWRRLAGGNTGELFF. The CDR3 DNA follows: TGTGCCTGGAGAAGACTAGCGGGGGGAAACACCGGGGAGCTGTTTTTT. Drawing the rest from reference TRBV30 and TRBJ2-2, the complete variable domain is SQTIHQWPATLVQPVGSPLSLECTVEGTSNPNLYWYRQAAGRGLQLLFYSVGIGQISSEVPQNLSASRPQDRQFILSSKKLLLSDSGFYLCAWRRLAGGNTGELFFGEGSRLTVL.

The chain combines TRBV28 with TRBJ1-1; TRBD1 matches 8 bases. The CDR3 is 16 residues long. Germline V lookup: CDR1 MDHEN, CDR2 SYDVKM. V lost 4 bases to trimming and J lost 1 base; unmatched junction nucleotides: 8. In nucleotides, the CDR3 is TGTGCCAGCAGTTCCCCCCCCGGGACAGGGAACACTGAAGCTTTCTTT. It is translated as CASSSPPGTGNTEAFF.

In this sample, this clone turned up a few times. The chain links TRBV5-1 to TRBJ2-5; D uncertain. Germline loops: CDR1 SGHRS, CDR2 YFSETQ. The germline V and J ends were trimmed by 1 base and 2 bases, with 9 bases remaining between them. This CDR3 region has 14 residues. As DNA, the CDR3 is TGCGCCAGCAGCTTGAACAGCGTTCAAGAGACCCAGTACTTC. It codes for CASSLNSVQETQYF. The whole variable domain, filled in from reference TRBV5-1 and TRBJ2-5, reads KAGVTQTPRYLIKTRGQQVTLSCSPISGHRSVSWYQQTPGQGLQFLFEYFSETQRNKGNFPGRFSGRQFSNSRSEMNVSTLELGDSALYLCASSLNSVQETQYFGPGTRLLVL.

This clone was counted only a few times. The chain recombines TRBV28 with TRBJ2-1; tentative D call: TRBD1 (5 bases). The CDR3 has 18 residues. Germline-derived CDR1 and CDR2 are MDHEN and SYDVKM. Between the trimmed V and J ends, which lost 3 bases and 8 bases, there was a span of 26 bases. CDR3 amino acids: CASSFPVQGISGFDEQFF. DNA for the CDR3: TGTGCCAGCAGTTTCCCCGTGCAGGGAATTTCGGGTTTCGATGAGCAGTTCTTC.

The V and J genes are TRBV5-1 and TRBJ1-4; perhaps TRBD1 as D (6 bases). Germline CDR1 and CDR2: SGHRS and YFSETQ. The CDR3 covers 16 residues. Trimming removed 4 bases from V and 7 bases from J, with 20 bases in between. This chain's CDR3 is CASSPSGLLGGEKLFF. The DNA for the CDR3 is TGCGCCAGCAGCCCTTCAGGACTCCTAGGGGGTGAAAAACTGTTTTTT.

This clone was counted between two and nine times. The CDR3 sequence is CAWSGTSGANNEQFF. The CDR3 coding sequence is TGTGCCTGGAGTGGGACTAGCGGGGCCAACAATGAGCAGTTCTTC. The chain carries TRBV30 and TRBJ2-1; 12 bases align to TRBD2. This CDR3 is built from 15 residues. V gave up 1 base and J gave up 5 bases; unmatched junction bases: 3. Germline assignment: CDR1 GTSNPN and CDR2 SVGIG (reference sequence).

This clone was counted a few times. This chain connects TRBV18 to TRBJ1-6; D unresolved. Per the germline V gene, CDR1 is KGHSH and CDR2 is LQKENI. V was cut by 10 bases and J by 8 bases, with 15 bases left in between. The CDR3 spans 13 residues. The CDR3 here is CATSRGEDSPLHF. The CDR3 nucleotides are TGTGCCACCAGTCGGGGTGAGGATTCACCCCTCCACTTT.

This clone has only a few counts. This chain connects TRBV2 to TRBJ2-1, with a tentative D call TRBD2 (6 bases). Germline loops: CDR1 SNHLY, CDR2 FYNNEI. V lost 2 bases and J lost 5, with 16 bases in between. The CDR3 has 16 amino acids. The CDR3 loop reads CASSERMSAGNNEQFF. CDR3 bases: TGTGCCAGCAGTGAAAGAATGTCAGCGGGTAACAATGAGCAGTTCTTC.

This clone was detected only a few times. This sequence joins TRBV4-2 and TRBJ2-5; perhaps D is TRBD1 or TRBD2 (5 bases each). Germline V lookup: CDR1 LGHNA, CDR2 YNFKEQ. The V end was cut by 5 bases, the J end by 1 base, with 11 bases between. The CDR3 is 14 residues long. The CDR3 reads CASSKTGAQETQYF. The CDR3 DNA follows: TGTGCCAGCAGCAAAACCGGGGCCCAAGAGACCCAGTACTTC.

This clone was recorded a few times. V gene TRBV6-7 combines with J gene TRBJ2-1; D is perhaps TRBD2 (7 bases). TRBV6-7 is identified as an open reading frame with a role that is uncertain. CDR3 size: 15 residues. V lost 7 bases and J lost 9, with 22 bases in between. The CDR3 DNA reads TGTGCCAGCAAACTCGAGATGGGGGGGCCCGTTGAGCAGTTCTTC. This sequence encodes CASKLEMGGPVEQFF.

A remark on this clone: The same CDR3 also results from other DNA sequences found in this sample. V gene TRBV30 combines with J gene TRBJ2-7; 7 bases agree with TRBD1. Germline CDR1 GTSNPN, CDR2 SVGIG (reference sequence). J gave up 2 bases and V 3 bases, and 1 base lay outside the gene matches. The CDR3 contains 12 residues. CDR3 amino acids: CAWSTGAYEQYF. For the CDR3, the DNA is TGTGCCTGGAGCACAGGGGCCTACGAGCAGTACTTC.

V is TRBV6-1 and J is TRBJ1-1, with unresolved D. V was pared by 2 bases and J by 4 bases, with 14 bases between. CDR1 and CDR2 (germline): MNHNS, SASEGT. The CDR3 spans 15 residues. In DNA form, the CDR3 reads TGTGCCAGCAGTGAATCCTCGGCGGGAGGCACTGAAGCTTTCTTT. This encodes CASSESSAGGTEAFF.

This clone was seen a few times. The chain has TRBV5-4 and TRBJ2-7; D is perhaps TRBD1 or TRBD2 (5 bases each). The V end lost 4 bases, the J end lost 4 bases, and 15 bases lay between the germline ends. This CDR3 region has 14 residues. Germline CDR1 and CDR2: SGHNT and YYREEE (reference sequence). CDR3 protein: CASSPEGRGYEQYF. The CDR3 coding sequence is TGTGCCAGCAGCCCAGAGGGACGGGGATACGAGCAGTACTTC.

The rearrangement links TRBV15 to TRBJ1-4; D possibly corresponds to TRBD1 (5 bases). Germline CDR1 LNHNV, CDR2 YYDKDF (reference sequence). There are 17 residues in the CDR3. Trimming took off 0 bases at V and 3 bases at J, with 14 bases between the two ends. The CDR3 loop is CATSRDGWGIANEKLFF. The CDR3 region has the DNA TGTGCCACCAGCAGAGATGGTTGGGGGATTGCTAATGAAAAACTGTTTTTT.

This clone has more than one count but fewer than ten. V and J are TRBV4-1 and TRBJ1-1; 7 nucleotides agree with TRBD1. The length of the CDR3 is 14 residues. The junction had 5 bases not matched to a gene; V was cut back by 3 bases and J by 4 bases. Germline loops: CDR1 MGHRA, CDR2 YSYEKL. CDR3 sequence: CASSQGQGGTEAFF. For the CDR3, the DNA is TGCGCCAGCAGCCAGGGGCAGGGGGGCACTGAAGCTTTCTTT.

V gene TRBV28 combines with J gene TRBJ1-1, with D possibly matching TRBD1 (5 bases). Trimming pared 6 bases from V and 1 base from J, leaving 15 bases between. The CDR3 consists of 15 residues. The germline V gene encodes CDR1 MDHEN and CDR2 SYDVKM. DNA for the CDR3: TGTGCCAGCAGCCCGGGGGAAAACGGGAACACTGAAGCTTTCTTT. It is translated as CASSPGENGNTEAFF.

The CDR3 reads CASSYGRQNYEQYF. For the CDR3, the DNA is TGTGCCAGCAGTTATGGTAGACAAAACTACGAGCAGTACTTC. The J gene is TRBJ2-7, the V gene TRBV6-5, with D unclear. CDR1 is MNHEY and CDR2 is SVGAGI in the germline V gene. V was cut by 3 bases and J by 3 bases, with 12 bases left in between. The CDR3 length is 14 residues.

The chain couples TRBV30 to TRBJ2-5; 7 nucleotides agree with TRBD1. This CDR3 region has 15 residues. Germline V CDR1 and CDR2: GTSNPN, SVGIG (reference sequence). V lost 0 bases and J lost 0; bases outside the gene matches: 4. The CDR3 loop is CAWSVPTGYQETQYF. In DNA form, the CDR3 reads TGTGCCTGGAGTGTCCCGACAGGGTACCAAGAGACCCAGTACTTC.